The clone carrying this T cell receptor beta chain occurred once. This specimen belongs to a study of blood T cell repertoires in COVID-19. Study overall: Samples taken during acute and convalescent COVID-19 were collected in the United States, Italy and Spain. From T cells, B-cell-depleted T cells, or PBMCs came the material, which was cDNA or gDNA.

In the original workflow: Estimation of nucleated cell counts was performed using reference gene primer amplification. This table comes from immunoSEQ multiplex PCR, and its TCRdb copy is limited to in-frame clones, with some not included. V and J calls plus clone size are reproduced from that table; the DNA served to infer D and trimming. Of 120,000 or so clones in the sample, about 81% were seen once. The CDR3 has 14 residues. V dropped 0 bases and J dropped 1 base, with 10 bases sitting between them. Germline CDR1 is GTSNPN and CDR2 is SVGIG (reference sequence). The source is a woman aged 45-60 years with acute or convalescent COVID-19. The chain links TRBV30 to TRBJ2-7; TRBD1 might be the D (6 bases). Sample: peripheral blood. CDR3 sequence (DNA): TGTGCCTGGAGTGTACCCGGACAGTCCTACGAGCAGTACTTC. The encoded protein is CAWSVPGQSYEQYF.